The clone carrying this T cell receptor (beta chain) has a handful of counts. The sample originates from a study of early T cells in non-severe SARS-CoV-2 infection. Across the whole study: Alpha and beta chains were unpaired, from unsorted whole-blood bulk RNA.

V lost 11 bases and J lost 3, with 15 bases in between. From germline, CDR1 is MNHNS and CDR2 SASEGT. The CDR3 sequence is 13 residues long. Each single cDNA molecule received a unique molecular identifier. One entry per CDR3 protein, called by TCRdb with MiXCR from the 5' RACE reads. There are fewer than 120,000 distinct CDR3 sequences in the sample; roughly 12% occur only once, and around 4.1% lies in the top ten. The TCR sequence derives from an adult who was a healthcare worker with PCR-confirmed SARS-CoV-2 infection or an uninfected control (not recorded which). This specimen consisted of whole blood, obtained at baseline. The chain employs TRBV6-1 and TRBJ2-3; maybe TRBD1 (6 bases). The CDR3: CAERDKMTDTQYF. The DNA of the CDR3 is TGTGCCGAAAGGGACAAGATGACAGATACGCAGTATTTT.